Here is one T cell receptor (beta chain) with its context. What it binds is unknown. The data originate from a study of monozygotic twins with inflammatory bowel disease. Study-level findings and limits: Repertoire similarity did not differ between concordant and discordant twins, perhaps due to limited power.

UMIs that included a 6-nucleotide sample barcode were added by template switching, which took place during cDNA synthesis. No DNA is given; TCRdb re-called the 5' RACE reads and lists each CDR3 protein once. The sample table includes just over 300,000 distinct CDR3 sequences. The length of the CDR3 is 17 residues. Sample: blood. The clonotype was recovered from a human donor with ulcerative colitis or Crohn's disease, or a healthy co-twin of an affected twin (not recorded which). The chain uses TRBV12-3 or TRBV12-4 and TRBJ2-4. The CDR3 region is CASSLGLQGKAKNIQYF.